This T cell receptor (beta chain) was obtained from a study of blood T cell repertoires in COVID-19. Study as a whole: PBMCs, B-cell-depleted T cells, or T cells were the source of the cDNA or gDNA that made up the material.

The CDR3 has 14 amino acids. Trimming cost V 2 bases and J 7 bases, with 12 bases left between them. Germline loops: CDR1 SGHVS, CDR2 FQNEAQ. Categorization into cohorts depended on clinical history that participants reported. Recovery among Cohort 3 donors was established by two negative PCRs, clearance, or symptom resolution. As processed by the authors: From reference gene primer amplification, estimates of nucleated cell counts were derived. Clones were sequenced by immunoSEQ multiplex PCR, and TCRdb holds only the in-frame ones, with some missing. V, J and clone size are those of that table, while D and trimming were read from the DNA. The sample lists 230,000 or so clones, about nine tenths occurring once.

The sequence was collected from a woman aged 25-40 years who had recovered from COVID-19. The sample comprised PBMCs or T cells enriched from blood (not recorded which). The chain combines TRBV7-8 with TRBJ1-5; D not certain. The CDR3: CASSLSSGNQPQHF. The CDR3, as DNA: TGTGCCAGCAGCTTATCATCGGGTAACCAGCCCCAGCATTTT.